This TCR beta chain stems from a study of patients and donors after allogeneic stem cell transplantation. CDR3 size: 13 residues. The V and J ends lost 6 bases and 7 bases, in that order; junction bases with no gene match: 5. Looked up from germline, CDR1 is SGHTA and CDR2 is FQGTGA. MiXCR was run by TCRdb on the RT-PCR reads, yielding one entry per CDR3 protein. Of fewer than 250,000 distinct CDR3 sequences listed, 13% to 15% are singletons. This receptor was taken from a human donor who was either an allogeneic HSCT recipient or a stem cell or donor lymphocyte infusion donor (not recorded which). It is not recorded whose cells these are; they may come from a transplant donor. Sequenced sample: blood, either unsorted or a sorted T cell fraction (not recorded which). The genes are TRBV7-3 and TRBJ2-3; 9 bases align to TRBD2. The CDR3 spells CASSAGGPNTQYF. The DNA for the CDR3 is TGTGCCAGCAGTGCGGGAGGGCCGAATACGCAGTATTTT.